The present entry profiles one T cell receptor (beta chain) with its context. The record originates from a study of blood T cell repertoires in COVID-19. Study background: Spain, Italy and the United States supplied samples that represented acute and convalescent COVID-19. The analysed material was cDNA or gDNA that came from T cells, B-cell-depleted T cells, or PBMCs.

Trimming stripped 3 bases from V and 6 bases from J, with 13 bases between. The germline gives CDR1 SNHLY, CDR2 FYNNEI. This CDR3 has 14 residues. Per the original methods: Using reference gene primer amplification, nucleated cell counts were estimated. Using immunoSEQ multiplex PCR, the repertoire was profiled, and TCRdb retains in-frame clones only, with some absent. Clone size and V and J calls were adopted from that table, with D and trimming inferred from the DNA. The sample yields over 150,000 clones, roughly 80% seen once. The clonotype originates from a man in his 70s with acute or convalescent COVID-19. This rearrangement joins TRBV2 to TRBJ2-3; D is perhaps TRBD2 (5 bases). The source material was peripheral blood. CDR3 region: CASSDRGRRDTQYF. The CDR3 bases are TGTGCCAGCAGTGATCGAGGGCGCAGGGATACGCAGTATTTT.